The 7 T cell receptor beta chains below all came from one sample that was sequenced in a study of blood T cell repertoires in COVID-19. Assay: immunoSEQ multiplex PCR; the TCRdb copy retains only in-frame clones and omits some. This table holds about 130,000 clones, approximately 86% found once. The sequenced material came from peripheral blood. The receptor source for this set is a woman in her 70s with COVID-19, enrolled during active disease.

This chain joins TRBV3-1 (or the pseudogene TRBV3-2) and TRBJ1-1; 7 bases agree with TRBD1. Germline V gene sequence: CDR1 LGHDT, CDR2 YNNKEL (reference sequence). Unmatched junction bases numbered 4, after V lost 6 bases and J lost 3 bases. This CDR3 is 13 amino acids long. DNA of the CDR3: TGTGCCAGCAGTTCAACAGGGGACACTGAAGCTTTCTTT. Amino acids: CASSSTGDTEAFF.

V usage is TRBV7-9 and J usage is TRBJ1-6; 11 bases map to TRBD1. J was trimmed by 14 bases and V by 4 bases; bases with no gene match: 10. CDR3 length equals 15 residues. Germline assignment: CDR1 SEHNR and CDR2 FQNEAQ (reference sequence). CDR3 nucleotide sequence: TGTGCCAGCAGCTCAGGCCGGGACAGGGGGGCAGCCCTCCACTTT. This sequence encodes CASSSGRDRGAALHF. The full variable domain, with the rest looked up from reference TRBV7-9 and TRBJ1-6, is DTGVSQNPRHKITKRGQNVTFRCDPISEHNRLYWYRQTLGQGPEFLTYFQNEAQLEKSRLLSDRFSAERPKGSFSTLEIQRTEQGDSAMYLCASSSGRDRGAALHFGNGTRLTVT.

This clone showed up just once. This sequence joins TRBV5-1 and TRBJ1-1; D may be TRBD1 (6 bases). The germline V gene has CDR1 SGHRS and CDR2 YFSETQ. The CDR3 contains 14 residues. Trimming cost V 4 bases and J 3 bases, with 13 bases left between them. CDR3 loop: CASSIQGLDTEAFF. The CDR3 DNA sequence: TGCGCCAGCAGCATTCAGGGGTTGGACACTGAAGCTTTCTTT. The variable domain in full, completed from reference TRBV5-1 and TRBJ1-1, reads KAGVTQTPRYLIKTRGQQVTLSCSPISGHRSVSWYQQTPGQGLQFLFEYFSETQRNKGNFPGRFSGRQFSNSRSEMNVSTLELGDSALYLCASSIQGLDTEAFFGQGTRLTVV.

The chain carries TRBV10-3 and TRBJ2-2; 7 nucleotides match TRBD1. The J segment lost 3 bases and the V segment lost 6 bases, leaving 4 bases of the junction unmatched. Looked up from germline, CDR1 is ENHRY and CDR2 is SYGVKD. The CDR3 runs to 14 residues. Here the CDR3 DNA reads TGTGCCATCAGCGATGACAGGGACACCGGGGAGCTGTTTTTT. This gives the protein CAISDDRDTGELFF.

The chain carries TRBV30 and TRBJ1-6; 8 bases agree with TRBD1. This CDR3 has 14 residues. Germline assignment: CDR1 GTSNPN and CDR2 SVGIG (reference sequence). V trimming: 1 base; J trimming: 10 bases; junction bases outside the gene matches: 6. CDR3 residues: CAWSAGQGRSPLHF. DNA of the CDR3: TGTGCCTGGAGTGCAGGACAGGGACGATCACCCCTCCACTTT.

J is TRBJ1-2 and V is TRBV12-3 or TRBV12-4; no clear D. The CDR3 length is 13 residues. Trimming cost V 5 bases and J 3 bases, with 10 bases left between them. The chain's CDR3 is CASSKNGHYGYTF. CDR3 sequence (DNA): TGTGCCAGCAGTAAGAATGGGCACTATGGCTACACCTTC.

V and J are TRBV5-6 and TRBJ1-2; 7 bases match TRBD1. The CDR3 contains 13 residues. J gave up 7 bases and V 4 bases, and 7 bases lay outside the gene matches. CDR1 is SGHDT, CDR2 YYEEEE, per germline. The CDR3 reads CASSPTGRVGYTF. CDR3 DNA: TGTGCCAGCAGCCCGACAGGGCGGGTTGGCTACACCTTC.